These 30 T cell receptor beta chains originate from one sample sequenced in a study of blood T cell repertoires in COVID-19. Sequenced by immunoSEQ multiplex PCR; TCRdb stores in-frame clones only, minus some. The sample has roughly 38,000 clones, around four fifths seen once. The source material was peripheral blood. The receptors stem from a man aged 60-69 years with COVID-19, enrolled during active disease.

This clone was recorded a few times. V usage is TRBV4-1 and J usage is TRBJ1-2; possible D gene TRBD1, 5 bases. CDR3 length equals 17 residues. V dropped 0 bases and J dropped 2 bases, with 16 bases sitting between them. Germline loops: CDR1 MGHRA, CDR2 YSYEKL. This CDR3 is CASSQELSGVPNYGYTF. As DNA, the CDR3 is TGCGCCAGCAGCCAAGAATTGTCGGGGGTTCCCAACTATGGCTACACCTTC.

This chain joins TRBV6-1 and TRBJ2-1, with TRBD2 matching over 7 bases. Losses at the gene ends were 1 base for V and 0 bases for J; bases not matched to a gene: 0. Germline CDR1 reads MNHNS; CDR2 reads SASEGT. This CDR3 is 15 amino acids long. The CDR3 spells CASSEGTSSYNEQFF. CDR3 DNA: TGTGCCAGCAGTGAAGGGACTAGCTCCTACAATGAGCAGTTCTTC.

The gene calls are TRBV5-6 and TRBJ2-7, with a possible D match to TRBD1 (5 bases). CDR3 size: 14 residues. CDR1 is SGHDT, CDR2 YYEEEE, per germline. V dropped 1 base and J dropped 3 bases, with 11 bases sitting between them. The CDR3, as DNA: TGTGCCAGCAGCTTGAATCAGGGCAACTACGAGCAGTACTTC. Protein: CASSLNQGNYEQYF.

The V gene is TRBV28, the J gene TRBJ1-6; tentatively, D is TRBD1 (5 bases). V lost 5 bases and J 9 bases, leaving 20 bases between the germline ends. This CDR3 contains 16 residues. Germline V CDR1 and CDR2: MDHEN, SYDVKM. CDR3 sequence: CASSLQSGMGGSPLHF. For the CDR3, the DNA is TGTGCCAGCAGTCTTCAATCAGGGATGGGGGGTTCACCCCTCCACTTT.

In this sample, this clone turned up once. The chain joins TRBV6-2 or TRBV6-3 to TRBJ1-3; D is unclear. The CDR3 contains 17 residues. Germline V gene lookup returns CDR1 MNHEY and CDR2 SVGEGT. Trimming left V 2 bases short and J 0 bases short, with 14 bases between. CDR3 in DNA: TGTGCCAGCAGTTACCCTCGGGGAGGACGCTCTGGAAACACCATATATTTT. Translation: CASSYPRGGRSGNTIYF.

V and J are TRBV9 and TRBJ2-1; 9 bases fit TRBD1. This CDR3 contains 15 residues. Germline CDR1 reads SGDLS; CDR2 reads YYNGEE. The junction had 6 bases not matched to a gene; V was cut back by 4 bases and J by 4 bases. The CDR3 is CASSWGTGQYNEQFF. CDR3 nucleotides: TGTGCCAGCAGCTGGGGGACAGGGCAGTACAATGAGCAGTTCTTC. The full variable domain, with the rest looked up from reference TRBV9 and TRBJ2-1, is DSGVTQTPKHLITATGQRVTLRCSPRSGDLSVYWYQQSLDQGLQFLIQYYNGEERAKGNILERFSAQQFPDLHSELNLSSLELGDSALYFCASSWGTGQYNEQFFGPGTRLTVL.

V and J are TRBV5-1 and TRBJ1-5, with D hard to call. The length of the CDR3 is 15 residues. Trimming shortened V by 0 bases and J by 4 bases, and 11 bases separated the two germline ends. CDR1 and CDR2 from the germline V gene are SGHRS and YFSETQ. CDR3 amino acids: CASSLEAGRNQPQHF. The CDR3 DNA sequence: TGCGCCAGCAGCTTGGAGGCAGGTCGGAATCAGCCCCAGCATTTT.

The chain recombines TRBV10-1 with TRBJ1-1; unclear D gene. Trimming took 5 bases from V and 5 from J, leaving 15 bases between them. Germline V CDR1 and CDR2: WNHNN, SYGVQD (reference sequence). The CDR3 covers 14 residues. CDR3 bases: TGCGCCAGCAGTCCGAGTCTCGGGGAGACTGAAGCTTTCTTT. Translating gives CASSPSLGETEAFF.

The chain combines TRBV9 with TRBJ2-1; D is perhaps TRBD1 (5 bases). The germline gives CDR1 SGDLS, CDR2 YYNGEE. This CDR3 is built from 14 residues. V was pared by 7 bases and J by 5 bases, with 16 bases between. The CDR3 loop is CASPMGRADNEQFF. The CDR3 DNA reads TGTGCCAGCCCAATGGGCAGGGCGGACAATGAGCAGTTCTTC.

The gene calls are TRBV18 and TRBJ1-2; D gene unclear. The germline V gene encodes CDR1 KGHSH and CDR2 LQKENI. The germline V and J ends were trimmed by 1 base and 4 bases, with 7 bases remaining between them. The CDR3 is 13 amino acids. CDR3 sequence (DNA): TGTGCCAGCTCACCACTCACAGTCTATGGCTACACCTTC. It specifies CASSPLTVYGYTF.

The chain is built from TRBV7-9 and TRBJ1-2; 10 nucleotides agree with TRBD1. From germline, CDR1 is SEHNR and CDR2 FQNEAQ (reference sequence). The CDR3 totals 14 residues. V shed 3 bases and J 6 bases; nucleotides not matched to a gene: 4. The CDR3 DNA reads as TGTGCCAGCAGCTTCCCCGGGACAGGGGATGGCTACACCTTC. This codes for CASSFPGTGDGYTF.

The V and J genes are TRBV19 and TRBJ2-7, with a tentative D call TRBD1 (5 bases). CDR1 is LNHDA, CDR2 SQIVND, per germline (reference sequence). Trimming removed 7 bases from V and 4 bases from J, with 14 bases in between. There are 13 residues in the CDR3. DNA of the CDR3: TGTGCCAGTAATAAGCAGGGCGAGTACGAGCAGTACTTC. Protein product: CASNKQGEYEQYF.

V and J are TRBV7-3 and TRBJ1-1; D unresolved. The CDR3 has 15 amino acids. Trimming took off 3 bases at V and 1 base at J, with 12 bases between the two ends. Germline V gene lookup returns CDR1 SGHTA and CDR2 FQGTGA. The CDR3 sequence: CASSFQGPGNTEAFF. In DNA, the CDR3 is TGTGCCAGCAGCTTTCAAGGTCCAGGGAACACTGAAGCTTTCTTT.

The chain uses TRBV28 and TRBJ2-3, with D uncertain. The CDR3 consists of 14 residues. Trimming pared 1 base from V and 0 bases from J, leaving 5 bases between. Germline V gene data show CDR1 as MDHEN and CDR2 as SYDVKM. Here the CDR3 DNA reads TGTGCCAGCAGTTTATTGCAGAGCACAGATACGCAGTATTTT. Protein: CASSLLQSTDTQYF.

Only one count was recorded for this clone. CDR3 residues: CASSWMGGEETQYF. In DNA, the CDR3 is TGTGCCAGCAGTTGGATGGGAGGTGAAGAGACCCAGTACTTC. This rearrangement joins TRBV27 to TRBJ2-5; tentatively, D is TRBD2 (6 bases). With 4 bases removed from V and 3 bases from J, the gap between germline ends came to 12 bases. Germline-derived CDR1 and CDR2 are MNHEY and SMNVEV (reference sequence). CDR3 size: 14 residues.

V and J are TRBV7-2 and TRBJ1-4; 11 nucleotides match TRBD1. From germline, CDR1 is SGHTA and CDR2 FQGNSA. V was clipped by 2 bases and J by 8 bases; unmatched bases: 4. This CDR3 has 15 residues. CDR3 DNA sequence: TGTGCCAGCAGCTTATATGGGACAGGGGGGGAAAAACTGTTTTTT. Residues: CASSLYGTGGEKLFF.

The count of this clone is one. The gene calls are TRBV7-9 and TRBJ1-2; 9 nucleotides match TRBD1. The V gene end was trimmed by 5 bases and the J gene end by 8 bases; junction bases not matched to a gene: 9. This CDR3 contains 14 residues. Germline CDR1 reads SEHNR; CDR2 reads FQNEAQ (reference sequence). CDR3 amino acids: CASSVTGGSGGYTF. CDR3 DNA sequence: TGTGCCAGCAGCGTAACAGGGGGCTCAGGAGGCTACACCTTC. Filled out from reference TRBV7-9 and TRBJ1-2, the complete variable domain reads DTGVSQNPRHKITKRGQNVTFRCDPISEHNRLYWYRQTLGQGPEFLTYFQNEAQLEKSRLLSDRFSAERPKGSFSTLEIQRTEQGDSAMYLCASSVTGGSGGYTFGSGTRLTVV.

CDR3 nucleotide sequence: TGTGCCAGCACAGGGGTAGACACTGAAGCTTTCTTT. This encodes CASTGVDTEAFF. The chain combines TRBV6-6 with TRBJ1-1; a possible D gene is TRBD1 (6 bases). The length of the CDR3 is 12 residues. Between the trimmed V and J ends, which lost 7 bases and 3 bases, there was a span of 9 bases. The germline V gene has CDR1 MNHNY and CDR2 SVGAGI (reference sequence).

As concerns this clone: Additional DNA sequences in this sample encode the identical CDR3. The chain uses TRBV5-6 and TRBJ1-3, with unresolved D. CDR3 length equals 11 residues. V was pared by 3 bases and J by 4 bases, with 2 bases between. Per the germline V gene, CDR1 is SGHDT and CDR2 is YYEEEE. CDR3 DNA sequence: TGTGCCAGCAGCTCAGGAAACACCATATATTTT. Residues: CASSSGNTIYF.

The V call is TRBV7-2, the J call TRBJ2-7, with 7 bases that match TRBD1. V dropped 5 bases and J dropped 1; count of bases not matched to a gene: 8. CDR3 length: 15 residues. Germline V gene sequence: CDR1 SGHTA, CDR2 FQGNSA. The CDR3 protein is CASSPSRDSSYEQYF. CDR3 DNA sequence: TGTGCCAGCAGCCCGAGCCGGGACAGTTCCTACGAGCAGTACTTC. The full variable domain, rest sourced from reference TRBV7-2 and TRBJ2-7, is GAGVSQSPSNKVTEKGKDVELRCDPISGHTALYWYRQSLGQGLEFLIYFQGNSAPDKSGLPSDRFSAERTGGSVSTLTIQRTQQEDSAVYLCASSPSRDSSYEQYFGPGTRLTVT.

The CDR3 loop is CASSFGQINEKLFF. In DNA, the CDR3 is TGTGCCAGCAGTTTTGGACAGATTAATGAAAAACTGTTTTTT. V usage is TRBV6-5 and J usage is TRBJ1-4; TRBD1 might be the D (6 bases). CDR1 and CDR2 (germline): MNHEY, SVGAGI. Trimming took off 4 bases at V and 4 bases at J, with 10 bases between the two ends. CDR3 length: 14 amino acids.

This rearrangement joins TRBV7-2 to TRBJ2-2, with D maybe TRBD1 (6 bases). The CDR3 runs 16 residues. The V and J ends lost 2 bases and 0 bases respectively, with 10 bases between them. CDR1 is SGHTA, CDR2 FQGNSA, per germline. The CDR3 reads CASSLNAGANTGELFF. CDR3 DNA sequence: TGTGCCAGCAGCTTAAATGCAGGGGCGAACACCGGGGAGCTGTTTTTT.

This clone appeared a single time. The rearrangement uses TRBV5-1 and TRBJ1-6; D uncertain. This CDR3 is 14 amino acids long. Germline CDR1 SGHRS, CDR2 YFSETQ. V was trimmed by 2 bases and J by 7 bases, leaving 10 bases between them. CDR3 region: CASSFGSGNSPLHF. Written as DNA, the CDR3 is TGCGCCAGCAGCTTCGGGTCTGGCAATTCACCCCTCCACTTT. Full variable domain (outside the CDR3, taken from reference TRBV5-1 and TRBJ1-6): KAGVTQTPRYLIKTRGQQVTLSCSPISGHRSVSWYQQTPGQGLQFLFEYFSETQRNKGNFPGRFSGRQFSNSRSEMNVSTLELGDSALYLCASSFGSGNSPLHFGNGTRLTVT.

The J gene is TRBJ2-5, the V gene TRBV5-1; 9 nucleotides agree with TRBD1. Losses at the gene ends were 4 bases for V and 3 bases for J; bases not matched to a gene: 4. The V gene's germline CDR1 is SGHRS and CDR2 YFSETQ. There are 14 residues in the CDR3. The CDR3: CASSLGTGKETQYF. The CDR3 nucleotides are TGCGCCAGCAGCCTCGGGACAGGGAAAGAGACCCAGTACTTC.

In its sample, this clone was seen a few times. The chain carries TRBV3-1 (or the pseudogene TRBV3-2) and TRBJ2-1; 8 nucleotides align to TRBD2. Trimming removed 6 bases from V and 7 bases from J; junction bases left unmatched: 14. Germline V gene sequence: CDR1 LGHDT, CDR2 YNNKEL (reference sequence). The CDR3 sequence is 16 residues long. CDR3: CASRDSGTRGRNEQFF. The CDR3 DNA sequence: TGTGCCAGCAGGGACTCCGGGACTAGGGGTAGGAATGAGCAGTTCTTC.

The chain uses TRBV15 and TRBJ1-1; the D gene is possibly TRBD1 (5 bases). Germline V lookup: CDR1 LNHNV, CDR2 YYDKDF (reference sequence). The CDR3 length is 16 residues. The V and J ends lost 8 bases and 5 bases respectively, with 24 bases between them. CDR3 protein: CATWDRQGARGTEAFF. Here the CDR3 DNA reads TGTGCCACCTGGGATCGGCAGGGAGCGCGGGGAACTGAAGCTTTCTTT.

This clone was observed once. The chain couples TRBV28 to TRBJ2-1, with 7 bases fitting TRBD1. V dropped 1 base and J dropped 9; count of bases not matched to a gene: 6. CDR1 and CDR2 (germline): MDHEN, SYDVKM. The length of the CDR3 is 14 residues. CDR3: CASSLSDRDGEQFF. For the CDR3, the DNA is TGTGCCAGCAGTTTATCCGACAGGGACGGTGAGCAGTTCTTC.

The rearrangement links TRBV30 to TRBJ1-1; 9 bases are a match to TRBD1. Germline-derived CDR1 and CDR2 are GTSNPN and SVGIG (reference sequence). V shed 0 bases, J shed 0 bases, and the junction held 5 bases outside the gene matches. The CDR3 contains 16 residues. The CDR3 loop reads CAWSVLGDRVNTEAFF. As DNA, the CDR3 is TGTGCCTGGAGTGTACTAGGGGACAGGGTGAACACTGAAGCTTTCTTT.

The chain combines TRBV18 with TRBJ2-1, with 7 bases identical to TRBD2. With 3 bases clipped from V and 8 bases from J, the junction kept 10 bases outside the gene matches. Germline V gene sequence: CDR1 KGHSH, CDR2 LQKENI. CDR3 size: 15 residues. The CDR3: CASSPWREPRDEQFF. The CDR3 nucleotides read TGTGCCAGCTCACCTTGGCGGGAGCCTCGGGATGAGCAGTTCTTC.

J is TRBJ2-7 and V is TRBV30, with a possible D match to TRBD1 (6 bases). CDR3 size: 11 residues. CDR1 is GTSNPN and CDR2 is SVGIG in the germline V gene (reference sequence). Trimming stripped 0 bases from V and 10 bases from J, with 10 bases between. The CDR3 region is CAWSVLGGQYF. As DNA, the CDR3 is TGTGCCTGGAGTGTACTAGGGGGTCAGTACTTC. Looking up the rest from reference TRBV30 and TRBJ2-7 gives the full variable domain: SQTIHQWPATLVQPVGSPLSLECTVEGTSNPNLYWYRQAAGRGLQLLFYSVGIGQISSEVPQNLSASRPQDRQFILSSKKLLLSDSGFYLCAWSVLGGQYFGPGTRLTVT.